Shown below are 5 T cell receptor beta chains from a single sample sequenced in a study of cytomegalovirus exposure and HLA in healthy donors (dated by TCRdb to 2016 to 2017). Libraries were made using the immunoSEQ multiplex PCR assay. The multiplex PCR relied on a mix of 60 forward primers for TCR Vbeta segments and 13 reverse primers for TCR Jbeta segments. Entries here come from immuneACCESS through TCRdb and include only in-frame sequences with V and J called. Some clones fail to appear in such tables; in the studies checked, an unresolved V gene covers under half of the shortfall, and the cause of the remainder is unknown. The record for this sample contains 100,000 to 150,000 clones. The top ten constitute 1.5% to 2% of the sample. The sequenced sample consisted of PBMCs. The receptor source for this set is a man in his late teens or twenties in good health and CMV-seronegative.

The chain couples TRBV25-1 to TRBJ1-2, with 7 bases matching TRBD1. V lost 8 bases to trimming and J lost 3 bases; unmatched junction nucleotides: 3. The CDR3 has 12 amino acids. Germline V gene sequence: CDR1 MGHDK, CDR2 SYGVNS. The CDR3, as DNA: TGTGCCAGCGTTGACAGGGACTATGGCTACACCTTC. Translation gives CASVDRDYGYTF.

The chain has TRBV28 and TRBJ1-2, with D possibly matching TRBD1 (5 bases). This CDR3 is 11 amino acids long. The V and J ends lost 8 bases and 6 bases respectively, with 10 bases between them. Per germline, CDR1 MDHEN and CDR2 SYDVKM. This CDR3 reads CASGAVHGYTF. In DNA form, the CDR3 reads TGTGCCAGCGGGGCTGTACATGGCTACACCTTC.

The chain has TRBV7-2 and TRBJ2-7, with a possible D match to TRBD2 (6 bases). This CDR3 region has 13 residues. Per germline, CDR1 SGHTA and CDR2 FQGNSA. The V end lost 1 base, the J end lost 6 bases, and 10 bases lay between the germline ends. The CDR3 spells CASSLGMGGEQYF. CDR3 sequence (DNA): TGTGCCAGCAGCTTAGGTATGGGGGGCGAGCAGTACTTC.

This rearrangement joins TRBV4-1 to TRBJ1-3; D uncertain. V lost 1 base, J lost 2 bases, and 15 bases lay in between. The length of the CDR3 is 17 residues. Germline assignment: CDR1 MGHRA and CDR2 YSYEKL. CDR3 coding DNA: TGCGCCAGCAGCCAAGTACCCCACAGCATAACTGGAAACACCATATATTTT. It encodes CASSQVPHSITGNTIYF.

V and J are TRBV19 and TRBJ2-3, with TRBD2 as a possible D gene (6 bases). The V end was cut by 7 bases, the J end by 2 bases, with 13 bases between. Per the germline V gene, CDR1 is LNHDA and CDR2 is SQIVND (reference sequence). This CDR3 is built from 14 residues. The CDR3 sequence: CASKGRQFTDTQYF. The CDR3 coding sequence is TGTGCCAGTAAGGGGAGGCAGTTCACAGATACGCAGTATTTT.